The 17 T cell receptor beta chains below all came from one sample that was sequenced in a study of T-cell memory formation after mild COVID-19 (dated by TCRdb to the early 2020s). The receptor library was made with 5' RACE. Data came from an Illumina NovaSeq 6000. In TCRdb, the public reads were trimmed at Q25 with fastp and aligned with MiXCR, with productive beta chains retained. Merged by CDR3 protein, the rows form single entries marked with the most common genes and DNA. Present in this sample are about 350,000 distinct CDR3 sequences, around 14% of which were seen just once. The top ten clones comprise roughly 22% of the sample. Sequenced: PBMCs or a T cell subset sorted from them (not recorded which). These receptors all come from a man between 18 and 35 years old who had mild COVID-19 (a few samples of this study predate the infection). The sample titles of this study are shuffled in the database, so cell type and time point are left out; the donor was told from shared clones.

This clonotype has more than one count but fewer than ten. The chain is built from TRBV21-1 and TRBJ2-3; the D segment call TRBD1 is taken from the table without a DNA check. TRBV21-1 is tagged as a pseudogene. This CDR3 region has 13 residues. CDR3 loop: CASSKTGTVREYF. The CDR3 coding sequence is TGTGCCAGCAGCAAAACCGGGACAGTTAGGGAGTATTTT.

The chain joins TRBV6-6 to TRBJ2-7; 8 bases fit TRBD2. J gave up 3 bases and V 6 bases, and 7 bases lay outside the gene matches. The CDR3 consists of 14 residues. Germline CDR1 and CDR2: MNHNY and SVGAGI (reference sequence). The CDR3 sequence: CASSLGAGGYEQYV. In DNA form, the CDR3 reads TGTGCCAGCAGCCTCGGCGCGGGGGGCTACGAGCAGTACGTC.

This clonotype was seen many times. The rearrangement uses TRBV25-1 and TRBJ2-1; 9 bases are shared with TRBD2. The CDR3 runs to 16 residues. Germline lookup yields CDR1 MGHDK and CDR2 SYGVNS. The V and J ends lost 4 bases and 6 bases, in that order; junction bases with no gene match: 10. DNA of the CDR3: TGTGCCAGCAGTGTAAGGGAGCGGGGGGCCGCCAATGAGCAGTTCTTC. Protein sequence: CASSVRERGAANEQFF.

This clonotype was seen at least ten times. The rearrangement links TRBV5-1 to TRBJ1-2, with D uncertain. The CDR3 contains 14 residues. Germline-derived CDR1 and CDR2 are SGHRS and YFSETQ. V dropped 0 bases and J dropped 3 bases, with 9 bases sitting between them. The DNA for the CDR3 is TGCGCCAGCAGCTTGGAAGCAGCCTACTATGGCTACACCTTC. Its translation: CASSLEAAYYGYTF.

The genes are TRBV18 and TRBJ1-1; D remains unclear. CDR1 is KGHSH and CDR2 is LQKENI in the germline V gene. V shed 2 bases and J shed 3 bases, with 10 bases lying between them. This CDR3 region has 14 residues. As DNA, the CDR3 is TGTGCCAGCTCACCAATATCTGGGGACACTGAAGCTTTCTTT. Its protein is CASSPISGDTEAFF. Looking up the rest from reference TRBV18 and TRBJ1-1 gives the full variable domain: NAGVMQNPRHLVRRRGQEARLRCSPMKGHSHVYWYRQLPEEGLKFMVYLQKENIIDESGMPKERFSAEFPKEGPSILRIQQVVRGDSAAYFCASSPISGDTEAFFGQGTRLTVV.

This CDR3 reads CASSLEGGRYEQYF. The CDR3 DNA reads TGTGCCAGCAGCTTGGAAGGGGGGCGTTACGAGCAGTACTTC. The chain employs TRBV5-6 and TRBJ2-7; D might be TRBD1 or TRBD2, each matching 6 bases. Trimming pared 0 bases from V and 4 bases from J, leaving 11 bases between. The germline V gene has CDR1 SGHDT and CDR2 YYEEEE. The CDR3 runs 14 residues.

This chain connects TRBV12-3 or TRBV12-4 to TRBJ2-4; tentative D call: TRBD1 (5 bases). This CDR3 spans 13 amino acids. V lost 3 bases and J lost 8, with 11 bases in between. CDR3 region: CASSFLEGDIQYF. CDR3 DNA: TGTGCCAGCAGTTTCCTAGAAGGGGACATTCAGTACTTC.

This clonotype occurred a few times. The chain links TRBV5-1 to TRBJ1-5; 9 nucleotides line up with TRBD1. The ends lost 2 bases at V and 2 bases at J; junction bases unmatched: 5. The CDR3 contains 16 residues. Germline V gene data show CDR1 as SGHRS and CDR2 as YFSETQ. CDR3 sequence (DNA): TGCGCCAGCAGCTTAACAGGGGGCGCAGGCAATCAGCCCCAGCATTTT. Encoded protein: CASSLTGGAGNQPQHF.

The chain couples TRBV30 to TRBJ1-2; D uncertain. The CDR3 consists of 11 residues. V gave up 2 bases and J gave up 5 bases, with 6 bases separating them. Germline V gives CDR1 GTSNPN, CDR2 SVGIG (reference sequence). CDR3 DNA sequence: TGTGCCTGGAGTCTGGGGTATGGCTACACCTTC. Amino acid sequence: CAWSLGYGYTF.

This sequence joins TRBV12-3 or TRBV12-4 and TRBJ2-7; 7 bases are shared with TRBD2. J gave up 3 bases and V 4 bases, and 6 bases lay outside the gene matches. CDR3 length equals 14 residues. DNA of the CDR3: TGTGCCAGCAGTTCAGCCGGGAGGAGCTACGAGCAGTACTTC. Protein product: CASSSAGRSYEQYF.

This clonotype was counted between two and nine times. The J gene is TRBJ1-2, the V gene TRBV7-9; D may be TRBD1 (5 bases). CDR3 size: 12 residues. Germline V lookup: CDR1 SEHNR, CDR2 FQNEAQ (reference sequence). V gave up 5 bases and J gave up 8 bases, with 12 bases separating them. The CDR3 loop reads CASSPPRQGYTF. In DNA form, the CDR3 reads TGTGCCAGCAGCCCGCCCAGACAGGGCTACACCTTC.

The V call is TRBV18, the J call TRBJ2-3; 7 positions agree with TRBD1. Germline V gene sequence: CDR1 KGHSH, CDR2 LQKENI. The CDR3 has 15 residues. Unmatched junction bases numbered 5, after V lost 3 bases and J lost 2 bases. The CDR3 DNA follows: TGTGCCAGCTCACCTAGCACAGGGGACACAGATACGCAGTATTTT. Amino acids: CASSPSTGDTDTQYF. The full variable domain, in which reference TRBV18 and TRBJ2-3 provide the parts outside the CDR3, is NAGVMQNPRHLVRRRGQEARLRCSPMKGHSHVYWYRQLPEEGLKFMVYLQKENIIDESGMPKERFSAEFPKEGPSILRIQQVVRGDSAAYFCASSPSTGDTDTQYFGPGTRLTVL.

The chain has TRBV4-3 and TRBJ2-7; 9 bases map to TRBD1. The CDR3 is made up of 14 amino acids. Germline CDR1 LGHNA, CDR2 YSLEER. J gave up 1 base and V 6 bases, and 4 bases lay outside the gene matches. For the CDR3, the DNA is TGCGCCAGCAGTCGGGGGACAGGGTCCTACGAGCAGTACTTC. Translated, it gives CASSRGTGSYEQYF.

In this sample, this clonotype turned up a few times. V is TRBV7-3 and J is TRBJ2-1, with TRBD1 matching over 9 bases. Trimming took 4 bases from V and 2 from J; bases not matched to a gene: 3. The CDR3 loop spans 15 amino acids. Germline CDR1 reads SGHTA; CDR2 reads FQGTGA. CDR3 nucleotide sequence: TGTGCCAGCAGCTCGGGACAGGGTGCCTACAATGAGCAGTTCTTC. It codes for CASSSGQGAYNEQFF.

This clonotype was found a few times. This chain joins TRBV6-2 or TRBV6-3 and TRBJ2-1; TRBD1 aligns across 8 bases. With V trimmed by 4 bases and J by 1 base, 3 bases remained unmatched. Germline V gene lookup returns CDR1 MNHEY and CDR2 SVGEGT. The CDR3 extends over 15 amino acids. The DNA of the CDR3 is TGTGCCAGCAGTTCTAACAGGGGGTCCTACAATGAGCAGTTCTTC. This encodes CASSSNRGSYNEQFF.

The chain combines TRBV5-5 with TRBJ2-7, with 7 positions matching TRBD1. Germline assignment: CDR1 SGHKS and CDR2 YYEKEE (reference sequence). Trimming took 4 bases from V and 3 from J; bases not matched to a gene: 7. The length of the CDR3 is 14 residues. CDR3 DNA sequence: TGTGCCAGCAGCGGACGGGACAGATACTACGAGCAGTACTTC. This gives the protein CASSGRDRYYEQYF.

The chain employs TRBV28 and TRBJ2-4; 7 bases map to TRBD1. The CDR3 sequence is 14 residues long. The trim removed 4 bases at V and 7 bases at J, leaving 7 bases unmatched. Germline CDR1 is MDHEN and CDR2 is SYDVKM. The CDR3 sequence: CASSWGQSKNIQYF. The CDR3 nucleotides read TGTGCCAGCAGTTGGGGACAGAGTAAGAACATTCAGTACTTC.